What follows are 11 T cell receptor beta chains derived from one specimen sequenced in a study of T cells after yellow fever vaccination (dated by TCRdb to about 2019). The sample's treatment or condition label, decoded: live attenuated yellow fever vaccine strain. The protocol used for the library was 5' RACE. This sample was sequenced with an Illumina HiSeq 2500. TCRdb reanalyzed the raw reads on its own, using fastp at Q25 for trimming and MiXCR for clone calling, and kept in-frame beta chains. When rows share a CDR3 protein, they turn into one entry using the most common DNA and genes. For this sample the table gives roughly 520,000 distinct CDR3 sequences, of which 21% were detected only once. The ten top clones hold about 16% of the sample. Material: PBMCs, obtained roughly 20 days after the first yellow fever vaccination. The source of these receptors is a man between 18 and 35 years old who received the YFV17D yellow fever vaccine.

The CDR3 reads CASSYSGPAVYF. The CDR3, as DNA: TGTGCCAGCAGTTACTCGGGGCCAGCCGTGTACTTC. This sequence joins TRBV6-2 or TRBV6-3 and TRBJ2-7; D possibly corresponds to TRBD1 (5 bases). The CDR3 runs to 12 residues. The V and J ends lost 0 bases and 12 bases respectively, with 12 bases between them. The germline gives CDR1 MNHEY, CDR2 SVGEGT.

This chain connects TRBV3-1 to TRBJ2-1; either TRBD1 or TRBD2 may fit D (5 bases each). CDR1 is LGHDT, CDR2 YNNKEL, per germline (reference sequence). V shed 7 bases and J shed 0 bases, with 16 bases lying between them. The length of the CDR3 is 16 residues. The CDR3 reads CASISRSGTSYNEQFF. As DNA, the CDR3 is TGTGCCAGCATCAGCAGGTCAGGGACCTCCTACAATGAGCAGTTCTTC.

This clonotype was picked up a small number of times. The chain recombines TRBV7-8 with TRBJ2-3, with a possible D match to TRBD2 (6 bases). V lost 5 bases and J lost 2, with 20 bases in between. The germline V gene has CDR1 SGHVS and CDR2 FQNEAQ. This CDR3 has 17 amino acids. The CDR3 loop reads CASSPKEGGTYTDTQYF. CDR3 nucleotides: TGTGCCAGCAGCCCGAAGGAGGGCGGAACGTACACAGATACGCAGTATTTT.

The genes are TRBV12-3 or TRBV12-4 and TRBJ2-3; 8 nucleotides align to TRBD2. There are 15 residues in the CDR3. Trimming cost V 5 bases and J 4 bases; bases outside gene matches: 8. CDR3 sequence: CASSPGGPRADTQYF. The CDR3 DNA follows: TGTGCCAGCAGTCCGGGGGGGCCGCGTGCAGATACGCAGTATTTT.

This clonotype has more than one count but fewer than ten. CDR3 region: CSVEFGAATDTQYF. CDR3 DNA sequence: TGCAGCGTTGAATTCGGGGCCGCCACAGATACGCAGTATTTT. V usage is TRBV29-1 and J usage is TRBJ2-3, with D perhaps assigned TRBD1 or TRBD2 (5 bases each). The CDR3 is made up of 14 amino acids. CDR1 and CDR2 (germline): SQVTM, ANQGSEA. V lost 2 bases and J 2 bases, leaving 11 bases between the germline ends.

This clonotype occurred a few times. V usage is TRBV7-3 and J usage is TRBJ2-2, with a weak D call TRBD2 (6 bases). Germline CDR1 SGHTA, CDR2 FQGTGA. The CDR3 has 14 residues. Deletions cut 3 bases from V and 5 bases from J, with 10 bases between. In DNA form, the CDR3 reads TGTGCCAGCAGCTTGGAGGGTCGGACCGGGGAGCTGTTTTTT. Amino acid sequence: CASSLEGRTGELFF.

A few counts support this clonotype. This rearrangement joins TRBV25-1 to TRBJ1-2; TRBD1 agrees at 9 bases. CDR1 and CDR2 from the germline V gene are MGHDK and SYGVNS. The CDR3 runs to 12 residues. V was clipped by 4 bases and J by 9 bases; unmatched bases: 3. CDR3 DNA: TGTGCCAGCAGTGGGGGACAGGGACGCTACACCTTC. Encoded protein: CASSGGQGRYTF.

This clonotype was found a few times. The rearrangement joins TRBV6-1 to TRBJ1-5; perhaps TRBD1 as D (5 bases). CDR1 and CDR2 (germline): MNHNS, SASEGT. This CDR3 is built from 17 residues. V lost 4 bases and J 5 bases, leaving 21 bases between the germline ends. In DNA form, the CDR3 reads TGTGCCAGCAGTGCACCTGACCAGGGTTGGAGGGATCAGCCCCAGCATTTT. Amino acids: CASSAPDQGWRDQPQHF.

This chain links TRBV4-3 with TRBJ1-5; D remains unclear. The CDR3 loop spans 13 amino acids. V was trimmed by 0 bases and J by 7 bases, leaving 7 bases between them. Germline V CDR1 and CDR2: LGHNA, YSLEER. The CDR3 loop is CASSQDRKQPQHF. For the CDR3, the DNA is TGCGCCAGCAGCCAAGACAGAAAGCAGCCCCAGCATTTT.

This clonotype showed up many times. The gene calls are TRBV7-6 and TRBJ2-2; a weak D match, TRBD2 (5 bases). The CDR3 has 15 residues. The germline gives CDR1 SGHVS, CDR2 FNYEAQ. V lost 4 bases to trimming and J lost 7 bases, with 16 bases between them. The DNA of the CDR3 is TGTGCCAGCAGCTCCCCTGAGGGCCCCCGCGGGGAGCTGTTTTTT. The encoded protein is CASSSPEGPRGELFF. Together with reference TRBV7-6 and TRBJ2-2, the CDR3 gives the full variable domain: GAGVSQSPRYKVTKRGQDVALRCDPISGHVSLYWYRQALGQGPEFLTYFNYEAQQDKSGLPNDRFSAERPEGSISTLTIQRTEQRDSAMYRCASSSPEGPRGELFFGEGSRLTVL.

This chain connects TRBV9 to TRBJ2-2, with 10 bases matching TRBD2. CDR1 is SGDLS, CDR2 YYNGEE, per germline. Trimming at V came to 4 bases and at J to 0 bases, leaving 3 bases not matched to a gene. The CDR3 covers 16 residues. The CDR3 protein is CASSIGLAANTGELFF. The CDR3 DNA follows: TGTGCCAGCAGCATCGGACTAGCGGCGAACACCGGGGAGCTGTTTTTT.